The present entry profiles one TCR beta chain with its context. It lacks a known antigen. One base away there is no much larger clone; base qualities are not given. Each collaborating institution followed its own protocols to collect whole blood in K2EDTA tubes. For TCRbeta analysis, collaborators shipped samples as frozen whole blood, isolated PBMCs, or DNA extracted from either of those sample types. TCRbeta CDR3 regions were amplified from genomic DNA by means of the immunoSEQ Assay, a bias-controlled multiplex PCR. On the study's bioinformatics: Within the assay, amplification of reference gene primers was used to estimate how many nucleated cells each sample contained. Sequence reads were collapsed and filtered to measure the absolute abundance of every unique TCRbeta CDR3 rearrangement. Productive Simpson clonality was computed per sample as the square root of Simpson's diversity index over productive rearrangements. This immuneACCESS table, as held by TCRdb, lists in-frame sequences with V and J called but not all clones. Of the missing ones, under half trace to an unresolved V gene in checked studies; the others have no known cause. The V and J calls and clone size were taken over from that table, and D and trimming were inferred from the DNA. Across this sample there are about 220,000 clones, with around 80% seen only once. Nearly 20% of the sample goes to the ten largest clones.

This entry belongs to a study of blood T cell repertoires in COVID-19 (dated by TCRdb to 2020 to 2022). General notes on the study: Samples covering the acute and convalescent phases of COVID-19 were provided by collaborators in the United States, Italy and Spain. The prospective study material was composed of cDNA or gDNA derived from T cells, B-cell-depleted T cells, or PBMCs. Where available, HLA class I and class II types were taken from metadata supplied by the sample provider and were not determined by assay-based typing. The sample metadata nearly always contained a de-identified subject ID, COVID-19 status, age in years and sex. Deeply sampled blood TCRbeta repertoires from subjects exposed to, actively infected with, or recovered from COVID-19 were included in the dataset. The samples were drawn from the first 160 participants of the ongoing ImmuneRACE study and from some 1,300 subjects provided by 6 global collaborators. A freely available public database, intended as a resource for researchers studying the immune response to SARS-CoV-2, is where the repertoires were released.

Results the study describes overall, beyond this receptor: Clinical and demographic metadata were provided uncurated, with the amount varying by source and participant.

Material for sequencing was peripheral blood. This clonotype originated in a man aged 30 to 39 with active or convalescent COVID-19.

CDR3 loop: CASSLGSGYGYTF. The DNA sequence is as follows: TGTGCCAGCAGCTTAGGCAGTGGCTATGGCTACACCTTC. The chain couples TRBV7-9 to TRBJ1-2; no confident D gene assignment can be made. The CDR3 measures 13 amino acids from cysteine to phenylalanine. Only the CDR3 region is kept as DNA, spanning 39 bases read in frame from base 1. CDR1 and CDR2 are read off the germline V gene (reference sequence) as SEHNR and FQNEAQ. The junction carries 7 bases between V and J, which are trimmed by 1 base and 4 bases respectively.